The entry below describes one TCR beta chain. Antigen specificity is unknown. Healthy Caucasian individuals made up all the donors. These data belong to a study of identical twins. General study findings and limits: Where beta out-of-frame sequences were concerned, excess twin sharing was weaker. Twin sharing of out-of-frame TCR alpha was underestimated by models in monozygotic pairs. Insertions were reduced in abundant cord blood beta clonotypes but not in memory repertoires.

This CDR3 is 16 amino acids long. CDR1 is MDHEN, CDR2 SYDVKM, per germline. V lost 4 bases to trimming and J lost 0 bases, with 13 bases between them. TCRdb redid the calling of the 5' RACE reads with MiXCR, one entry per CDR3 protein. The sample records 460,000 or so distinct CDR3 sequences, 14% being singletons. These data also featured in a second study, about yellow fever vaccine responses in identical twins.

The chain has TRBV28 and TRBJ2-1; D gene uncertain. The TCR was taken from a woman under 30 in good health. The sample consisted of CD4+ T cells sorted from blood. CDR3 in amino acids: CASSSPTPSSYNEQFF. DNA for the CDR3: TGTGCCAGCAGTTCTCCTACCCCGAGCTCCTACAATGAGCAGTTCTTC.